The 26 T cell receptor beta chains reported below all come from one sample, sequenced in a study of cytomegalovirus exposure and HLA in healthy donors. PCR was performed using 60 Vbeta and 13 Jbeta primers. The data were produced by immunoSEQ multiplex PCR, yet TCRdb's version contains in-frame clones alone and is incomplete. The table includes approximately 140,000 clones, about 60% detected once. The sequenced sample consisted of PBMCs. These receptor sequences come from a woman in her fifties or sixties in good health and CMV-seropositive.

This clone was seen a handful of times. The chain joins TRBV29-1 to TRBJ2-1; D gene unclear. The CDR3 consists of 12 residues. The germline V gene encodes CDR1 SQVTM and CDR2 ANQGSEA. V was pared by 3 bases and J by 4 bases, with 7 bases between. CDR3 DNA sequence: TGCAGCGTTGATTTGTCGTACAATGAGCAGTTCTTC. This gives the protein CSVDLSYNEQFF.

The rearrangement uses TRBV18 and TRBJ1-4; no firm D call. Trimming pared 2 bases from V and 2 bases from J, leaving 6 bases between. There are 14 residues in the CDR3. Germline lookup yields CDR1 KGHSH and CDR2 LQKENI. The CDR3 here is CASSPRRTNEKLFF. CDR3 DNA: TGTGCCAGCTCACCAAGGCGGACTAATGAAAAACTGTTTTTT.

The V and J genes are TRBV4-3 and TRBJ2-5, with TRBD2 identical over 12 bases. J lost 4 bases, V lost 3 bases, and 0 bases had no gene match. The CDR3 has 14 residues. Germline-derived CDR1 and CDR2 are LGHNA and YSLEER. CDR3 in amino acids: CASSQGLAGETQYF. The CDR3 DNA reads TGCGCCAGCAGCCAGGGACTAGCGGGAGAGACCCAGTACTTC.

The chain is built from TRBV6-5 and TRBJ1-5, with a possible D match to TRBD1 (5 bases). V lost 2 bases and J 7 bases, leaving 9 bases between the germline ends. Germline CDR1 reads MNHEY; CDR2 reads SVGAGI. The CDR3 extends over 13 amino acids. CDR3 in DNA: TGTGCCAGCAGTTACACAACAGGCCAGCCCCAGCATTTT. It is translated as CASSYTTGQPQHF.

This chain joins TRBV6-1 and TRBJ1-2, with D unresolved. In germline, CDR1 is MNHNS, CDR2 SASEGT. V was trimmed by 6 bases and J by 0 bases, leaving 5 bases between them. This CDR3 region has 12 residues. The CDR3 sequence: CASSRTNYGYTF. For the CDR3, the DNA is TGTGCCAGCAGCAGGACTAACTATGGCTACACCTTC.

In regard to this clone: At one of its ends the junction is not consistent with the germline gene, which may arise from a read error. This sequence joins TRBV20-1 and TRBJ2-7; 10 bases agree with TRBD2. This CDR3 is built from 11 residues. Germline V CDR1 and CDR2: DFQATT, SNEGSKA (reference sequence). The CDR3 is CSASTLAGADF. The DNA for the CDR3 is TGCAGTGCTAGCACCCTAGCGGGAGCTGACTTC.

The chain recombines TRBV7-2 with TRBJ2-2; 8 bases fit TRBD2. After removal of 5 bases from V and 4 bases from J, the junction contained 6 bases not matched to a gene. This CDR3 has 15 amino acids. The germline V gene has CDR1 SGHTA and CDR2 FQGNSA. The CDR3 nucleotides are TGTGCCAGCAGCACGGGAGGGCATCGCACCGGGGAGCTGTTTTTT. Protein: CASSTGGHRTGELFF.

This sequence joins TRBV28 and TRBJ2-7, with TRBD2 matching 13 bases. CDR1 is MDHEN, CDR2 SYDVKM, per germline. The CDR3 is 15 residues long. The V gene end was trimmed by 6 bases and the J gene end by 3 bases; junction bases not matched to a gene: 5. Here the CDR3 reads CASSFGTSGNYEQYF. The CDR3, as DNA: TGTGCCAGCAGCTTCGGGACTAGCGGGAACTACGAGCAGTACTTC.

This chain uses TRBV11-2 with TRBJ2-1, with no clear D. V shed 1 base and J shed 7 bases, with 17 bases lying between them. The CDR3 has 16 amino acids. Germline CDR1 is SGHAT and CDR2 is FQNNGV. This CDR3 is CASSLGLVLSMNEQFF. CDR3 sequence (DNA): TGTGCCAGCAGCTTAGGATTAGTACTTAGTATGAATGAGCAGTTCTTC.

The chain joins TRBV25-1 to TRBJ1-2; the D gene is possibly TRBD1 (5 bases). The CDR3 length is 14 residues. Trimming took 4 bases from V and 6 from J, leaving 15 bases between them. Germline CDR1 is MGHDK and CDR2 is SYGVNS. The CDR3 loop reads CASSGSRGGHGYTF. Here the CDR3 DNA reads TGTGCCAGCAGTGGATCCCGGGGGGGACATGGCTACACCTTC.

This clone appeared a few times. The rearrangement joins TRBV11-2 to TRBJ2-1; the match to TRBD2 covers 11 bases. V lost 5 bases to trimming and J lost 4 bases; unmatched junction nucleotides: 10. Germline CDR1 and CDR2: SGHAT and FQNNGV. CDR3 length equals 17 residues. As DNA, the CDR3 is TGTGCCAGCAGCCTCGACCTTAGCGGGAGGGGATACAATGAGCAGTTCTTC. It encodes CASSLDLSGRGYNEQFF.

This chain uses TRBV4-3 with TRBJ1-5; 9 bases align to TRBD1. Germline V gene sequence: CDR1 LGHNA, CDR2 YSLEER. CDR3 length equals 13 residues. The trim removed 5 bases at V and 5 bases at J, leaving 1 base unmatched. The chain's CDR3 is CASSGDRDQPQHF. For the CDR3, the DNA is TGCGCCAGCAGCGGGGACAGGGATCAGCCCCAGCATTTT.

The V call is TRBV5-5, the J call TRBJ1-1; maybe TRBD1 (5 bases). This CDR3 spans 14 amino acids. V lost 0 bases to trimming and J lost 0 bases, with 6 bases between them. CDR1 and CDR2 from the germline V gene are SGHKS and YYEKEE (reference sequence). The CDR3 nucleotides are TGTGCCAGCAGCTTGGAGGGGATGAACACTGAAGCTTTCTTT. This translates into CASSLEGMNTEAFF.

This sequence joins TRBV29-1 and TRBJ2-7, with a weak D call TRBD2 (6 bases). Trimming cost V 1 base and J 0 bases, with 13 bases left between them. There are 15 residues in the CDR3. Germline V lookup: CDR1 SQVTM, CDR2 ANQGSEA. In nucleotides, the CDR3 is TGCAGCGTTGAAGGGGTAGCGGCGAGCTCCTACGAGCAGTACTTC. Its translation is CSVEGVAASSYEQYF.

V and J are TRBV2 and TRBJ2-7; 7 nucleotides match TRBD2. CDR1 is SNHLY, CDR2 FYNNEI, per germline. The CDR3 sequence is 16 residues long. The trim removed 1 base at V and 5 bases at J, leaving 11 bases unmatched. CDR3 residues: CASSEGSGAGRHEQYF. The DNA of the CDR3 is TGTGCCAGCAGTGAAGGGAGCGGAGCGGGACGCCACGAGCAGTACTTC. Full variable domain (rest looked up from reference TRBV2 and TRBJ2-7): EPEVTQTPSHQVTQMGQEVILRCVPISNHLYFYWYRQILGQKVEFLVSFYNNEISEKSEIFDDQFSVERPDGSNFTLKIRSTKLEDSAMYFCASSEGSGAGRHEQYFGPGTRLTVT.

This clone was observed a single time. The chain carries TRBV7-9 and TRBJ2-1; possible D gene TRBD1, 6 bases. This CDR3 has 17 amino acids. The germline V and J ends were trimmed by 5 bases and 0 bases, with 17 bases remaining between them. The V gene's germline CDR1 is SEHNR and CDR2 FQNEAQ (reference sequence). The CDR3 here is CASSADSLSGSYNEQFF. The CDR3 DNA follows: TGTGCCAGCAGCGCGGACAGCCTATCCGGCTCCTACAATGAGCAGTTCTTC.

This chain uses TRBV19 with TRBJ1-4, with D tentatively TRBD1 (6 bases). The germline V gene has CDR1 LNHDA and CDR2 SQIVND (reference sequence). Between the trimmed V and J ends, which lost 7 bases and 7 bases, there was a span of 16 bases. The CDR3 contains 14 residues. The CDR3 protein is CASNTQGVGEKLFF. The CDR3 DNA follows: TGTGCCAGTAACACACAGGGAGTGGGTGAAAAACTGTTTTTT.

The CDR3 nucleotides read TGCGCCAGCAGCCAAGACACAGGGTTGCAAACTGAAGCTTTCTTT. Translating it yields CASSQDTGLQTEAFF. The chain carries TRBV4-3 and TRBJ1-1; TRBD1 is a possible D gene (6 bases). Per germline, CDR1 LGHNA and CDR2 YSLEER. The CDR3 runs to 15 residues. The V and J ends lost 0 bases and 5 bases respectively, with 13 bases between them.

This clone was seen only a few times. The CDR3 DNA is TGTGCCAGCAGCTCCGGGTACGGCAATGAGCAGTTCTTC. Amino acid sequence: CASSSGYGNEQFF. This chain joins TRBV7-3 and TRBJ2-1; no reliable D call. The CDR3 is 13 residues long. The germline V and J ends were trimmed by 4 bases and 6 bases, with 10 bases remaining between them. Germline V gene lookup returns CDR1 SGHTA and CDR2 FQGTGA. Full variable domain (missing parts from reference TRBV7-3 and TRBJ2-1): GAGVSQTPSNKVTEKGKYVELRCDPISGHTALYWYRQSLGQGPEFLIYFQGTGAADDSGLPNDRFFAVRPEGSVSTLKIQRTERGDSAVYLCASSSGYGNEQFFGPGTRLTVL.

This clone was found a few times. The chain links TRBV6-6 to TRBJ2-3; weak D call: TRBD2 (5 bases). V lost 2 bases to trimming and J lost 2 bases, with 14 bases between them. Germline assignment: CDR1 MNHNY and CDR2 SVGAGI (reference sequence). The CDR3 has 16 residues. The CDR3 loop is CASSYDNGGVTDTQYF. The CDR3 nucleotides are TGTGCCAGCAGTTACGATAACGGAGGAGTCACAGATACGCAGTATTTT.

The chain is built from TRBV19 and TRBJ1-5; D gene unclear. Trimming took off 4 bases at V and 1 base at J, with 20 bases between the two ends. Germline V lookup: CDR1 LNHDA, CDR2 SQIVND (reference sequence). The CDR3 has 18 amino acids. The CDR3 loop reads CASSSRGQQYKSNQPQHF. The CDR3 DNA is TGTGCCAGTAGTAGCCGCGGGCAGCAGTATAAAAGCAATCAGCCCCAGCATTTT.

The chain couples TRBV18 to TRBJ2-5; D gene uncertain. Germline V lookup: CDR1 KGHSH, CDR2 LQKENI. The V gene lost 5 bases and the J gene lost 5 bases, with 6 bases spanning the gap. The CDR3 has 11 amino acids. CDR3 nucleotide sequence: TGTGCCAGCTCAACGCGGGAGACCCAGTACTTC. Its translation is CASSTRETQYF.

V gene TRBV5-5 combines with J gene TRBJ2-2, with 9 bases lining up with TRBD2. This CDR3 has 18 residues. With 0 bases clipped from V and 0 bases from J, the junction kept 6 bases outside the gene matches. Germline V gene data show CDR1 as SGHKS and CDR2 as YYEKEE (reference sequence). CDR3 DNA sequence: TGTGCCAGCAGCTTGGCCTTGACTAGCGGTACGAACACCGGGGAGCTGTTTTTT. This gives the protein CASSLALTSGTNTGELFF.

The CDR3 reads CASDRGKNTGELFF. The CDR3 DNA follows: TGTGCCAGCGACAGGGGGAAAAACACCGGGGAGCTGTTTTTT. V is TRBV19 and J is TRBJ2-2, with TRBD1 identical over 9 bases. Trimming at V came to 9 bases and at J to 2 bases, leaving 4 bases not matched to a gene. Germline-derived CDR1 and CDR2 are LNHDA and SQIVND (reference sequence). This CDR3 region has 14 residues. Looking up the rest from reference TRBV19 and TRBJ2-2 gives the full variable domain: DGGITQSPKYLFRKEGQNVTLSCEQNLNHDAMYWYRQDPGQGLRLIYYSQIVNDFQKGDIAEGYSVSREKKESFPLTVTSAQKNPTAFYLCASDRGKNTGELFFGEGSRLTVL.

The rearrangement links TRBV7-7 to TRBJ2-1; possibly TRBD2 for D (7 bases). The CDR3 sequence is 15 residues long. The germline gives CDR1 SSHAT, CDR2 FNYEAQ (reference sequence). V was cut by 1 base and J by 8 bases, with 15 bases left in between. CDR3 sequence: CASSLGGGLADEQFF. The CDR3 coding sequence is TGTGCCAGCAGCTTAGGGGGGGGGCTAGCCGATGAGCAGTTCTTC.

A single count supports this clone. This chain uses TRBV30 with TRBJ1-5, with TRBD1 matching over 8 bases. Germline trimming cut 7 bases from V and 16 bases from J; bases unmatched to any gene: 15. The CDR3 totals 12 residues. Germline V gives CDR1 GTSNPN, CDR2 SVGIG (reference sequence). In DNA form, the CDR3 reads TGTGCCTCCAGGTCCGGGACAGGCCCAGAACATTTT. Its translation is CASRSGTGPEHF. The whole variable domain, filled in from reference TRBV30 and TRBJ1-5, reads SQTIHQWPATLVQPVGSPLSLECTVEGTSNPNLYWYRQAAGRGLQLLFYSVGIGQISSEVPQNLSASRPQDRQFILSSKKLLLSDSGFYLCASRSGTGPEHFGDGTRLSIL.